This T cell receptor (beta chain) appears in the sequencing data of a study of blood T cells in healthy people across ages. The ends were cut back, 6 bases at V and 4 bases at J, with 11 bases in the middle. The CDR3 contains 13 residues. Germline V CDR1 and CDR2: SGHTA, FQGNSA. Comment on this clonotype: Its antigen remains unidentified.

A second PCR of 7 to 11 cycles used a sample-barcoded 5' primer and a J-beta primer mix. Each CDR3 protein is one row after TCRdb ran MiXCR on the 5' RACE reads. The sample lists about 1.5 million distinct CDR3 sequences; 42% were seen once. Study outcomes and limitations: Per million T cells, TCR beta diversity dropped roughly linearly as age increased. The lack of PBMC sorting stopped any conclusive naive versus antigen-experienced comparison. From one million sequenced T cells, diversity estimates were lower bounds.

Healthy Caucasian individuals from Russia aged 6 to 90 served as donors. Sequencing used blood. The chain recombines TRBV7-2 with TRBJ2-3; D call uncertain. The clonotype was recovered from a woman between 18 and 29 years old in good health. CDR3 amino acids: CASRSQASDTQYF. The CDR3, as DNA: TGTGCCAGCAGATCCCAAGCTTCAGATACGCAGTATTTT.